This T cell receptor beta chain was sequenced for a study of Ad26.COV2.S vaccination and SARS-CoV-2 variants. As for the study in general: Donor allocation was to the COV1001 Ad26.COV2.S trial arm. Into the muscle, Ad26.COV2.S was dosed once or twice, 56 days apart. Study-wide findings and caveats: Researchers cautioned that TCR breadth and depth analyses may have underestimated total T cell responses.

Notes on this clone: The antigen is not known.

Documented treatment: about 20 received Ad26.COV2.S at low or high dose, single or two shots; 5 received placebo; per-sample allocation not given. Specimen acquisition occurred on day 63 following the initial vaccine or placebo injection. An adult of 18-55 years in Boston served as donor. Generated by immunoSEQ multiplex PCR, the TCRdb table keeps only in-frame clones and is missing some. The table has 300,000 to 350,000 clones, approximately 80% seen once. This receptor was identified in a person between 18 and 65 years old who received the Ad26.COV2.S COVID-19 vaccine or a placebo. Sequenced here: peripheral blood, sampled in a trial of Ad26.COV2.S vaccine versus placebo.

Written as DNA, the CDR3 is TGTGCCAGCGGCGGACTAGCGAGGGGCACAGATACGCAGTATTTT. Its translation: CASGGLARGTDTQYF. This sequence joins TRBV9 and TRBJ2-3; 9 nucleotides match TRBD2. The junction had 7 bases not matched to a gene; V was cut back by 7 bases and J by 1 base. The CDR3 extends over 15 amino acids. From germline, CDR1 is SGDLS and CDR2 YYNGEE.